Described below is a single T cell receptor (beta chain) sequence and its context. Because this beta chain is a stray read in a library intended to capture alpha chains, its abundance should not be given much weight. TCRdb fed the RT-PCR reads into MiXCR, producing one record per CDR3 protein. The table records thousands of distinct CDR3 sequences, more than 85% of them present only once. The J segment lost 6 bases and the V segment lost 5 bases, leaving 5 bases of the junction unmatched. The CDR3 runs 13 residues. The germline V gene encodes CDR1 SGHVS and CDR2 FNYEAQ. Sequenced material: memory CD4+ T cells from blood. The TCR sequence derives from a female donor in good health, serving as a healthy control. The chain recombines TRBV7-6 with TRBJ1-2, with 8 bases fitting TRBD1. The CDR3 nucleotides are TGTGCCAGCAGCCTGGACAGGGCAGATGGCTACACCTTC. It codes for CASSLDRADGYTF.